One and the same sample provided the 26 T cell receptor beta chains below, sequenced in a study of blood T cell repertoires in COVID-19. The assay was immunoSEQ multiplex PCR, and TCRdb's table has in-frame clones only and misses some. This sample has 300,000 to 350,000 clones; approximately 88% occur once, and the top ten carry around 8.9%. Source material: peripheral blood. The receptor source for this set is a man aged 25 to 45 with COVID-19, enrolled during active disease.

The chain carries TRBV3-1 (or the pseudogene TRBV3-2) and TRBJ1-2, with D perhaps matching TRBD1 (5 bases). CDR3 size: 15 residues. Looked up from germline, CDR1 is LGHDT and CDR2 is YNNKEL (reference sequence). V lost 2 bases and J lost 1, with 11 bases in between. The CDR3 DNA sequence: TGTGCCAGCAGCCAACCTGGGGGGGGTAACTATGGCTACACCTTC. It encodes CASSQPGGGNYGYTF.

This chain connects TRBV19 to TRBJ2-7; TRBD1 matches at 9 bases. V lost 5 bases, J lost 6 bases, and 11 bases stayed unmatched. CDR1 LNHDA and CDR2 SQIVND come from the germline V gene (reference sequence). This CDR3 has 15 amino acids. Written as DNA, the CDR3 is TGTGCCAGTAGTCCTCAAGGGACAGGGAAAGTCGAGCAGTACTTC. It translates to CASSPQGTGKVEQYF. Using reference TRBV19 and TRBJ2-7 for the parts outside the CDR3, the full variable domain is DGGITQSPKYLFRKEGQNVTLSCEQNLNHDAMYWYRQDPGQGLRLIYYSQIVNDFQKGDIAEGYSVSREKKESFPLTVTSAQKNPTAFYLCASSPQGTGKVEQYFGPGTRLTVT.

The chain uses TRBV28 and TRBJ1-2; 11 bases align to TRBD1. This CDR3 comprises 16 residues. Germline CDR1 is MDHEN and CDR2 is SYDVKM. V lost 3 bases, J lost 6 bases, and 9 bases stayed unmatched. The CDR3 spells CASSFLTPDRGHGYTF. The DNA of the CDR3 is TGTGCCAGCAGTTTCCTGACCCCGGACAGGGGGCATGGCTACACCTTC.

The CDR3 nucleotides read TGTGCCACCAGCATCCAACAGGGGCCGGGAAACACCATATATTTT. This gives the protein CATSIQQGPGNTIYF. The rearrangement joins TRBV15 to TRBJ1-3, with 7 bases aligning to TRBD1. The CDR3 contains 15 residues. With 4 bases clipped from V and 4 bases from J, the junction kept 7 bases outside the gene matches. Germline V lookup: CDR1 LNHNV, CDR2 YYDKDF (reference sequence).

This chain connects TRBV7-2 to TRBJ2-6, with 7 bases lining up with TRBD2. CDR1 is SGHTA and CDR2 is FQGNSA in the germline V gene. CDR3 length: 18 amino acids. The J segment lost 0 bases and the V segment lost 8 bases, leaving 13 bases of the junction unmatched. The CDR3 DNA sequence: TGTGCCAGCGCCGCGAGCGGGACGGAAAGCTCTGGGGCCAACGTCCTGACTTTC. Translated, it gives CASAASGTESSGANVLTF.

The rearrangement joins TRBV5-4 to TRBJ1-1, with 7 bases lining up with TRBD1. CDR3 length equals 14 residues. After removal of 4 bases from V and 0 bases from J, the junction contained 3 bases not matched to a gene. Germline V gene lookup returns CDR1 SGHNT and CDR2 YYREEE (reference sequence). The DNA of the CDR3 is TGTGCCAGCAGCCCGGGACAGATGAACACTGAAGCTTTCTTT. This encodes CASSPGQMNTEAFF.

The rearrangement uses TRBV5-4 and TRBJ2-1; TRBD2 might be the D (5 bases). CDR3 length equals 15 residues. V was pared by 1 base and J by 4 bases, with 12 bases between. The V gene's germline CDR1 is SGHNT and CDR2 YYREEE (reference sequence). Written as DNA, the CDR3 is TGTGCCAGCAGCTTGATCCGCGGGTCTTACAATGAGCAGTTCTTC. This encodes CASSLIRGSYNEQFF.

The chain joins TRBV29-1 to TRBJ2-7; D not resolved. Trimming cost V 2 bases and J 1 base, with 9 bases left between them. The CDR3 has 13 residues. The germline gives CDR1 SQVTM, CDR2 ANQGSEA. CDR3 nucleotides: TGCAGCGTTGAAATCTCGGTTTCCTACGAGCAGTACTTC. This encodes CSVEISVSYEQYF.

The chain links TRBV3-1 (or the pseudogene TRBV3-2) to TRBJ2-6; 10 positions match TRBD1. CDR1 is LGHDT and CDR2 is YNNKEL in the germline V gene (reference sequence). This CDR3 has 18 residues. Germline trimming cut 4 bases from V and 0 bases from J; bases unmatched to any gene: 6. As DNA, the CDR3 is TGTGCCAGCAGCCCCACGGGACAGGGGAGCTCTGGGGCCAACGTCCTGACTTTC. It translates to CASSPTGQGSSGANVLTF.

The V call is TRBV27, the J call TRBJ1-4; a possible D gene is TRBD1 (5 bases). V gave up 10 bases and J gave up 6 bases, with 18 bases separating them. Per germline, CDR1 MNHEY and CDR2 SMNVEV (reference sequence). CDR3 length: 14 residues. Written as DNA, the CDR3 is TGTGCCACCGGGGGGAGGAATGGTTATGAAAAACTGTTTTTT. Translation: CATGGRNGYEKLFF.

V gene TRBV18 combines with J gene TRBJ2-4; weak D call: TRBD2 (5 bases). V was cut by 2 bases and J by 5 bases, with 7 bases left in between. There are 13 residues in the CDR3. Germline V gene lookup returns CDR1 KGHSH and CDR2 LQKENI. CDR3 coding DNA: TGTGCCAGCTCACCAGGGGAGCAAAACATTCAGTACTTC. Translated: CASSPGEQNIQYF.

The genes are TRBV27 and TRBJ2-3; 7 positions match TRBD1. CDR1 MNHEY and CDR2 SMNVEV come from the germline V gene (reference sequence). The CDR3 runs 17 residues. J gave up 3 bases and V 1 base, and 10 bases lay outside the gene matches. The CDR3 sequence: CASSLYRIPGQTDTQYF. DNA for the CDR3: TGTGCCAGCAGTTTATATAGGATCCCGGGACAGACAGATACGCAGTATTTT.

The genes are TRBV28 and TRBJ1-2; D may be TRBD1 (6 bases). The V end was cut by 4 bases, the J end by 4 bases, with 13 bases between. CDR1 and CDR2 (germline): MDHEN, SYDVKM. This CDR3 is built from 14 residues. The CDR3 loop is CASSSPGGSYGYTF. The CDR3 nucleotides read TGTGCCAGCAGTTCCCCGGGGGGCAGCTATGGCTACACCTTC.

The rearrangement links TRBV13 to TRBJ2-7; D is possibly TRBD1 (6 bases). The CDR3 has 14 residues. The germline V gene encodes CDR1 PRHDT and CDR2 FYEKMQ (reference sequence). V was clipped by 4 bases and J by 0 bases, with 10 bases between them. The CDR3 region is CASSSGTTSYEQYF. CDR3 sequence (DNA): TGTGCCAGCAGCTCCGGGACAACCTCCTACGAGCAGTACTTC.

V and J are TRBV5-1 and TRBJ2-7, with 12 positions matching TRBD1. Germline CDR1 and CDR2: SGHRS and YFSETQ. V shed 3 bases, J shed 7 bases, and the junction held 8 bases outside the gene matches. CDR3 length: 15 residues. The CDR3 here is CASSSSGTGGEEQYF. CDR3 DNA sequence: TGCGCCAGCAGCTCCTCGGGGACAGGGGGCGAGGAGCAGTACTTC. Variable domain in full (rest from reference TRBV5-1 and TRBJ2-7): KAGVTQTPRYLIKTRGQQVTLSCSPISGHRSVSWYQQTPGQGLQFLFEYFSETQRNKGNFPGRFSGRQFSNSRSEMNVSTLELGDSALYLCASSSSGTGGEEQYFGPGTRLTVT.

This clone was picked up a small number of times. This chain connects TRBV4-3 to TRBJ2-7, with D perhaps TRBD1 (6 bases). Germline V gene lookup returns CDR1 LGHNA and CDR2 YSLEER. The CDR3 spans 14 residues. Trimming left V 4 bases short and J 1 base short, with 11 bases between. The CDR3 is CASSRWTESYEQYF. CDR3 coding DNA: TGCGCCAGCAGCCGATGGACAGAGTCCTACGAGCAGTACTTC.

This sequence joins TRBV29-1 and TRBJ1-4; tentatively, D is TRBD1 (5 bases). The CDR3 consists of 14 residues. V gave up 2 bases and J gave up 7 bases, with 14 bases separating them. CDR1 and CDR2 (germline): SQVTM, ANQGSEA. The CDR3 sequence is CSVERGGLGEKLFF. The CDR3 bases are TGCAGCGTTGAACGGGGGGGTTTGGGTGAAAAACTGTTTTTT.

CDR3 DNA sequence: TGTGCCAGCAGAGCCACCGGGACAGGCCTTTCGGGCTACACCTTC. This sequence encodes CASRATGTGLSGYTF. J is TRBJ1-2 and V is TRBV2; 8 nucleotides align to TRBD1. With 6 bases clipped from V and 8 bases from J, the junction kept 14 bases outside the gene matches. CDR3 length: 15 amino acids. The germline V gene has CDR1 SNHLY and CDR2 FYNNEI.

V is TRBV27 and J is TRBJ1-4; maybe TRBD1 (6 bases). The CDR3 loop spans 14 amino acids. Looked up from germline, CDR1 is MNHEY and CDR2 is SMNVEV (reference sequence). Trimming took off 1 base at V and 5 bases at J, with 8 bases between the two ends. CDR3 loop: CASSLFQGNEKLFF. The CDR3 DNA sequence: TGTGCCAGCAGTTTATTTCAGGGGAATGAAAAACTGTTTTTT.

The chain combines TRBV18 with TRBJ1-1; D is unclear. The V end was cut by 5 bases, the J end by 7 bases, with 14 bases between. The CDR3 is 13 amino acids. CDR1 is KGHSH, CDR2 LQKENI, per germline. The CDR3 is CASSSGLLDEAFF. CDR3 bases: TGTGCCAGCTCATCTGGACTCTTAGATGAAGCTTTCTTT.

The rearrangement joins TRBV6-5 to TRBJ1-5; a possible D gene is TRBD1 (5 bases). V lost 6 bases and J lost 2, with 11 bases in between. The CDR3 consists of 14 residues. Germline V gene lookup returns CDR1 MNHEY and CDR2 SVGAGI. CDR3 sequence (DNA): TGTGCCAGCAGCAATATAGGGGGCAATCAGCCCCAGCATTTT. It yields the protein CASSNIGGNQPQHF.

V and J are TRBV7-9 and TRBJ2-1; possible D gene TRBD2, 5 bases. The CDR3 contains 16 residues. Trimming stripped 4 bases from V and 4 bases from J, with 17 bases between. Germline-derived CDR1 and CDR2 are SEHNR and FQNEAQ (reference sequence). CDR3 amino acids: CASSSDIGRRYNEQFF. CDR3 DNA sequence: TGTGCCAGCAGCTCCGATATAGGCCGGAGGTACAATGAGCAGTTCTTC.

This clone was seen a few times. The CDR3 DNA follows: TGTGCCAGTAGTTCCTTGACCGGGGACAGGGGCTCCGGTGGCTACACCTTC. Translation: CASSSLTGDRGSGGYTF. The rearrangement uses TRBV19 and TRBJ1-2, with 10 bases that match TRBD1. Trimming removed 5 bases from V and 7 bases from J; junction bases left unmatched: 16. Germline V gives CDR1 LNHDA, CDR2 SQIVND (reference sequence). The CDR3 length is 17 residues.

The CDR3 region has the DNA TGTGCCAGCAGTCCTGACTACACTGAAGCTTTCTTT. Its translation: CASSPDYTEAFF. The chain recombines TRBV6-5 with TRBJ1-1; D is unresolved. Trimming left V 5 bases short and J 3 bases short, with 7 bases between. CDR3 length: 12 amino acids. CDR1 MNHEY and CDR2 SVGAGI come from the germline V gene.

The chain carries TRBV24-1 and TRBJ1-1; D may be TRBD1 (5 bases). The CDR3 contains 15 residues. CDR1 is KGHDR, CDR2 SFDVKD, per germline. Trimming left V 7 bases short and J 1 base short, with 15 bases between. Here the CDR3 reads CATRGRGAGNTEAFF. The CDR3, as DNA: TGTGCCACCAGAGGGAGGGGAGCGGGGAACACTGAAGCTTTCTTT.

The chain carries TRBV2 and TRBJ1-1, with 8 bases aligning to TRBD1. Germline-derived CDR1 and CDR2 are SNHLY and FYNNEI. V lost 4 bases and J lost 5; bases outside the gene matches: 3. The CDR3 runs 13 residues. This chain's CDR3 is CASSGRGLTEAFF. For the CDR3, the DNA is TGTGCCAGCAGTGGCAGGGGGCTGACTGAAGCTTTCTTT.